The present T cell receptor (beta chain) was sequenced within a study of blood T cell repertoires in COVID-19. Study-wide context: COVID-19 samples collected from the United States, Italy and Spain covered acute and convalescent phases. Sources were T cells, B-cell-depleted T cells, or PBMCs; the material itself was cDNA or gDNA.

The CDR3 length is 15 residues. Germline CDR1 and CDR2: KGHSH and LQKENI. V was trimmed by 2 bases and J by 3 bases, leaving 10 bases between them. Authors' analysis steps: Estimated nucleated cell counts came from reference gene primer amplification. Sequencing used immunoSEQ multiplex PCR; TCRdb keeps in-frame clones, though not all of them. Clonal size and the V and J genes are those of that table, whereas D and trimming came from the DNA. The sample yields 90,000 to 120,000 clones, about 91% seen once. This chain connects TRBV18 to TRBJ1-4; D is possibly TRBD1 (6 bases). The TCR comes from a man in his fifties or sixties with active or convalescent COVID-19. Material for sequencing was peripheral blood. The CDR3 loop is CASSPEGGANEKLFF. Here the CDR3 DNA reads TGTGCCAGCTCACCAGAAGGGGGTGCTAATGAAAAACTGTTTTTT.